Each of the 28 T cell receptor beta chains below was sequenced from the same sample in a study of blood T cell repertoires in COVID-19. Sequencing was performed with immunoSEQ multiplex PCR; in TCRdb, only in-frame clones are kept and a portion is missing. The sample yields 170,000 or so clones, roughly 84% seen once. The sequenced material came from PBMCs or T cells enriched from blood (not recorded which). The receptors originated from a woman aged 50 to 65 who had recovered from COVID-19.

The chain carries TRBV28 and TRBJ1-5, with 9 bases matching TRBD1. CDR3 length: 14 amino acids. From germline, CDR1 is MDHEN and CDR2 SYDVKM. V gave up 6 bases and J gave up 5 bases; unmatched junction bases: 5. The CDR3 sequence: CASSQDRGDQPQHF. For the CDR3, the DNA is TGTGCCAGCAGCCAAGACAGGGGGGATCAGCCCCAGCATTTT.

This clone appeared once. The V and J genes are TRBV12-3 or TRBV12-4 and TRBJ2-1, with TRBD1 matching over 8 bases. V lost 8 bases and J lost 9; bases outside the gene matches: 9. This CDR3 comprises 13 residues. The CDR3 DNA sequence: TGTGCCAGCTTCTGGACAGGGACGAGTGAGCAGTTCTTC. It codes for CASFWTGTSEQFF.

The chain is built from TRBV9 and TRBJ2-1; 7 positions agree with TRBD2. Germline values: CDR1 SGDLS, CDR2 YYNGEE. J was trimmed by 6 bases and V by 0 bases; bases with no gene match: 6. This CDR3 contains 15 residues. Here the CDR3 reads CASSVVGGGSNEQFF. CDR3 DNA sequence: TGTGCCAGCAGCGTAGTTGGCGGGGGTTCCAATGAGCAGTTCTTC.

This clone appeared once. V gene TRBV2 combines with J gene TRBJ1-4; 9 nucleotides line up with TRBD1. In germline, CDR1 is SNHLY, CDR2 FYNNEI. V trimming: 10 bases; J trimming: 8 bases; junction bases outside the gene matches: 8. The CDR3 spans 13 residues. The CDR3: CATNRDREEKLFF. The CDR3 DNA sequence: TGTGCCACCAACCGGGACAGGGAAGAAAAACTGTTTTTT. Full variable domain (remainder filled in from reference TRBV2 and TRBJ1-4): EPEVTQTPSHQVTQMGQEVILRCVPISNHLYFYWYRQILGQKVEFLVSFYNNEISEKSEIFDDQFSVERPDGSNFTLKIRSTKLEDSAMYFCATNRDREEKLFFGSGTQLSVL.

The chain's CDR3 is CASRQKREGSYNEQFF. CDR3 nucleotides: TGTGCCAGCAGACAAAAGCGGGAGGGATCCTACAATGAGCAGTTCTTC. The chain joins TRBV11-2 to TRBJ2-1; 10 bases line up with TRBD2. V was pared by 6 bases and J by 1 base, with 6 bases of the junction left unmatched. The CDR3 extends over 16 amino acids. The V gene's germline CDR1 is SGHAT and CDR2 FQNNGV.

This chain connects TRBV19 to TRBJ2-1, with TRBD2 matching 12 bases. There are 13 residues in the CDR3. Germline CDR1 LNHDA, CDR2 SQIVND (reference sequence). V was pared by 5 bases and J by 11 bases, with 4 bases of the junction left unmatched. CDR3 DNA sequence: TGTGCCAGTAGTGGACTAGCGGGGTTGAAGCAGTTCTTC. As protein: CASSGLAGLKQFF.

This rearrangement joins TRBV4-2 to TRBJ2-3; 10 nucleotides match TRBD2. With 0 bases clipped from V and 4 bases from J, the junction kept 10 bases outside the gene matches. This CDR3 spans 18 amino acids. Per the germline V gene, CDR1 is LGHNA and CDR2 is YNFKEQ. In nucleotides, the CDR3 is TGTGCCAGCAGCCAAGAAATGCTGGTCGGACTAGCGGCAGATACGCAGTATTTT. It specifies CASSQEMLVGLAADTQYF.

V is TRBV11-2 and J is TRBJ1-4; D is uncertain. The CDR3 extends over 15 amino acids. V lost 5 bases to trimming and J lost 0 bases, with 10 bases between them. CDR1 is SGHAT and CDR2 is FQNNGV in the germline V gene. The CDR3 region has the DNA TGTGCCAGCAGCCCCGTGGCTTCAACTAATGAAAAACTGTTTTTT. It encodes CASSPVASTNEKLFF.

This chain connects TRBV29-1 to TRBJ1-1, with D unresolved. V dropped 6 bases and J dropped 1 base, with 18 bases sitting between them. This CDR3 comprises 15 residues. The germline V gene has CDR1 SQVTM and CDR2 ANQGSEA. The CDR3 DNA reads as TGCAGCGTCCCCCTTGAGGGAGGCCCGAACACTGAAGCTTTCTTT. As protein: CSVPLEGGPNTEAFF.

The chain is built from TRBV2 and TRBJ2-1, with TRBD2 matching 11 bases. Trimming took 2 bases from V and 7 from J; bases not matched to a gene: 4. The CDR3 length is 15 residues. Germline lookup yields CDR1 SNHLY and CDR2 FYNNEI. CDR3 nucleotide sequence: TGTGCCAGCAGTGAATTGACTAGCGGGAAGAATGAGCAGTTCTTC. Its protein is CASSELTSGKNEQFF.

J is TRBJ1-3 and V is TRBV25-1; 9 bases are a match to TRBD1. Germline V gives CDR1 MGHDK, CDR2 SYGVNS. CDR3 length: 18 amino acids. V was pared by 4 bases and J by 0 bases, with 10 bases of the junction left unmatched. This chain's CDR3 is CASSGDRDLGFSGNTIYF. CDR3 nucleotides: TGTGCCAGCAGTGGGGACAGGGATTTGGGTTTCTCTGGAAACACCATATATTTT.

The CDR3, as DNA: TGTGCCAGCAGTTACGACAGAACTTTAGCGGGAGGGCCGGTCAATGAGCAGTTCTTC. Translating gives CASSYDRTLAGGPVNEQFF. The chain employs TRBV27 and TRBJ2-1; TRBD2 aligns across 11 bases. Germline trimming cut 4 bases from V and 6 bases from J; bases unmatched to any gene: 17. The CDR3 consists of 19 residues. CDR1 and CDR2 (germline): MNHEY, SMNVEV (reference sequence).

For this clone: Other DNA sequences in this specimen translate into the identical CDR3. This chain joins TRBV27 and TRBJ2-2; D is possibly TRBD2 (7 bases). CDR1 and CDR2 (germline): MNHEY, SMNVEV (reference sequence). V gave up 5 bases and J gave up 2 bases, with 12 bases separating them. This CDR3 comprises 15 residues. The CDR3 spells CASSPRGGNTGELFF. The CDR3 region has the DNA TGTGCCAGCAGTCCAAGGGGGGGTAACACCGGGGAGCTGTTTTTT.

V usage is TRBV11-2 and J usage is TRBJ2-7; 9 bases fit TRBD1. This CDR3 is built from 16 residues. Germline trimming cut 3 bases from V and 6 bases from J; bases unmatched to any gene: 12. Germline V gene sequence: CDR1 SGHAT, CDR2 FQNNGV. The CDR3 region has the DNA TGTGCCAGCAGCTTCCTTCAGGGGACAGGGCCCCGCGAGCAGTACTTC. It codes for CASSFLQGTGPREQYF.

The rearrangement uses TRBV5-1 and TRBJ2-1, with 8 bases aligning to TRBD1. CDR1 and CDR2 from the germline V gene are SGHRS and YFSETQ. Trimming took 6 bases from V and 3 from J; bases not matched to a gene: 5. This CDR3 comprises 14 residues. CDR3 residues: CASIQGAGYNEQFF. The CDR3 bases are TGCGCCAGCATCCAGGGGGCCGGCTACAATGAGCAGTTCTTC.

The genes are TRBV6-5 and TRBJ2-7, with 13 bases that match TRBD2. Trimming took 2 bases from V and 4 from J; bases not matched to a gene: 2. The CDR3 has 15 residues. Looked up from germline, CDR1 is MNHEY and CDR2 is SVGAGI. In DNA, the CDR3 is TGTGCCAGCAGTTACGGGACTAGCGGGATATACGAGCAGTACTTC. Translation gives CASSYGTSGIYEQYF.

The rearrangement links TRBV7-9 to TRBJ1-2, with 12 nucleotides matching TRBD1. The CDR3 spans 14 residues. Germline CDR1 reads SEHNR; CDR2 reads FQNEAQ (reference sequence). J gave up 8 bases and V 5 bases, and 6 bases lay outside the gene matches. CDR3 DNA sequence: TGTGCCAGCAGCCTCTCCGGGACAGGGGGCGGCTACACCTTC. Its protein product is CASSLSGTGGGYTF.

The chain joins TRBV25-1 to TRBJ2-7; 7 positions match TRBD1. The CDR3 consists of 15 residues. The germline V gene has CDR1 MGHDK and CDR2 SYGVNS. With 5 bases clipped from V and 1 base from J, the junction kept 8 bases outside the gene matches. The CDR3 protein is CASSHPGQTSYEQYF. CDR3 nucleotides: TGTGCCAGCAGTCATCCGGGACAGACATCCTACGAGCAGTACTTC.

This clone was picked up one time. V usage is TRBV5-4 and J usage is TRBJ2-3; D may be TRBD2 (6 bases). This CDR3 region has 16 residues. V lost 1 base and J lost 2, with 14 bases in between. Germline V CDR1 and CDR2: SGHNT, YYREEE (reference sequence). Here the CDR3 DNA reads TGTGCCAGCAGCTTGAGAGGGACTGGGATCACAGATACGCAGTATTTT. This translates into CASSLRGTGITDTQYF.

The chain couples TRBV19 to TRBJ2-1; 9 bases line up with TRBD2. CDR3 size: 16 residues. In germline, CDR1 is LNHDA, CDR2 SQIVND (reference sequence). With V trimmed by 7 bases and J by 4 bases, 11 bases remained unmatched. CDR3 in amino acids: CASTSVGAGGYNEQFF. Written as DNA, the CDR3 is TGTGCCAGTACTTCAGTCGGGGCGGGAGGGTACAATGAGCAGTTCTTC.

This chain joins TRBV7-9 and TRBJ1-2; D not certain. Trimming stripped 4 bases from V and 5 bases from J, with 11 bases between. Germline V gives CDR1 SEHNR, CDR2 FQNEAQ (reference sequence). CDR3 length: 13 residues. Here the CDR3 DNA reads TGTGCCAGCAGCTCGAGACCGGAGTATGGCTACACCTTC. This translates into CASSSRPEYGYTF. Variable domain in full (rest from reference TRBV7-9 and TRBJ1-2): DTGVSQNPRHKITKRGQNVTFRCDPISEHNRLYWYRQTLGQGPEFLTYFQNEAQLEKSRLLSDRFSAERPKGSFSTLEIQRTEQGDSAMYLCASSSRPEYGYTFGSGTRLTVV.

As to this clone: The junction departs from germline at one end; a sequencing error may be responsible. The chain is built from TRBV28 and TRBJ2-7, with 9 positions matching TRBD1. The germline CDR1 and CDR2 sequences are MDHEN and SYDVKM. This CDR3 spans 14 amino acids. Here the CDR3 DNA reads TGTGCCACCAGTGGAATGGACAGGGGATACGAGCAGTACTTC. Its translation is CATSGMDRGYEQYF.

The chain joins TRBV25-1 to TRBJ2-3; 7 nucleotides align to TRBD2. The germline gives CDR1 MGHDK, CDR2 SYGVNS. This CDR3 is 14 amino acids long. Trimming cost V 3 bases and J 4 bases; bases outside gene matches: 4. CDR3 bases: TGTGCCAGCAGTGATGGGCGGGGGTCAGATACGCAGTATTTT. Its protein product is CASSDGRGSDTQYF.

The V gene is TRBV30, the J gene TRBJ1-1; no definite D call. Between the trimmed V and J ends, which lost 4 bases and 3 bases, there was a span of 15 bases. Looked up from germline, CDR1 is GTSNPN and CDR2 is SVGIG (reference sequence). The CDR3 spans 14 residues. The chain's CDR3 is CAWTVGFTDTEAFF. The CDR3 DNA reads as TGTGCCTGGACAGTCGGGTTTACGGACACTGAAGCTTTCTTT. The full variable domain, with the rest looked up from reference TRBV30 and TRBJ1-1, is SQTIHQWPATLVQPVGSPLSLECTVEGTSNPNLYWYRQAAGRGLQLLFYSVGIGQISSEVPQNLSASRPQDRQFILSSKKLLLSDSGFYLCAWTVGFTDTEAFFGQGTRLTVV.

The DNA of the CDR3 is TGTGCCAGCAGATTGAAGGGAGTGGACAATGAGCAGTTCTTC. It translates to CASRLKGVDNEQFF. The J gene is TRBJ2-1, the V gene TRBV7-2, with D possibly TRBD2 on 5 matching bases. There are 14 residues in the CDR3. Trimming shortened V by 6 bases and J by 5 bases, and 14 bases separated the two germline ends. The germline gives CDR1 SGHTA, CDR2 FQGNSA.

The chain uses TRBV28 and TRBJ2-7, with 7 nucleotides matching TRBD1. V dropped 5 bases and J dropped 4; count of bases not matched to a gene: 8. The CDR3 runs to 14 residues. The V gene's germline CDR1 is MDHEN and CDR2 SYDVKM. The CDR3 protein is CASSIGQVRYEQYF. In DNA form, the CDR3 reads TGTGCCAGCAGTATCGGACAGGTCCGGTACGAGCAGTACTTC.

This clone has just a few counts. The chain carries TRBV23-1 and TRBJ2-2; TRBD1 might be the D (5 bases). TRBV23-1 is an ORF; its function is uncertain. V gave up 4 bases and J gave up 7 bases, with 22 bases separating them. This CDR3 is 17 amino acids long. CDR3 nucleotide sequence: TGCGCCAGCAGTCCCTTCTTGGGGCAGCTGCTGGTCGGGGAGCTGTTTTTT. It translates to CASSPFLGQLLVGELFF.

This clone was counted a few times. This chain joins TRBV18 and TRBJ2-1; the D gene is possibly TRBD1 (6 bases). This CDR3 is 17 amino acids long. Germline CDR1 reads KGHSH; CDR2 reads LQKENI. V gave up 0 bases and J gave up 9 bases, with 21 bases separating them. CDR3 sequence (DNA): TGTGCCAGCTCACCACCGGTGGGGGCAGGGTTGGTCGGTGAGCAGTTCTTC. Amino acid sequence: CASSPPVGAGLVGEQFF.